This entry features one T cell receptor (beta chain) sequence. These data come from a study of blood T cell repertoires in COVID-19. Turning to the study itself: Samples of COVID-19 (acute and convalescent) were obtained from the United States, Italy and Spain.

The participants were between about 18 and 90 years old and came from under 25 US areas. Donors were grouped by their self-reported clinical history. Cohort 3 donors counted as recovered after two negative PCRs, clearance, or resolved symptoms. Germline V lookup: CDR1 MDHEN, CDR2 SYDVKM. The CDR3 covers 14 residues. The V segment lost 5 bases and the J segment 1 base; nucleotides outside the gene matches: 5. Method: immunoSEQ multiplex PCR; TCRdb's copy keeps in-frame clones and lacks some. Of 300,000 or so clones in the sample, 75% to 95% were seen once. Sequencing input: PBMCs or T cells enriched from blood (not recorded which). The gene calls are TRBV28 and TRBJ2-7; 7 bases match TRBD1. The receptor comes from a woman in her 30s who had recovered from COVID-19. The CDR3 protein is CASSNGDSSYEQYF. In DNA, the CDR3 is TGTGCCAGCAGTAATGGGGACAGTTCCTACGAGCAGTACTTC.